This T cell receptor (beta chain) was observed in a study of CD8+ T cells in alopecia areata. General observations from the study: The study also sequences resident alphabeta T cells of normal skin in scalp samples.

On this clone itself: Its antigen is still unknown.

The CDR3 is 10 amino acids. Germline V gene lookup returns CDR1 SQVTM and CDR2 ANQGSEA. Between the trimmed V and J ends, which lost 2 bases and 9 bases, there was a span of 5 bases. Researchers gathered lesional scalp punch biopsies and peripheral blood from patients with alopecia areata. PBMCs yielded sorted CD4+ and CD8+ T cells. TCR sequencing used cDNA made by reverse transcription of extracted RNA. Assay: immunoSEQ multiplex PCR; the TCRdb copy retains only in-frame clones and omits some. The sample carries some 120,000 clones, around 50% recorded once. The specimen was NKG2D-low CD8+ T cells sorted from blood. The source of this sequence is a human donor with alopecia areata. V and J are TRBV29-1 and TRBJ2-4, with unresolved D. The CDR3 DNA sequence: TGCAGCGTTGAATTCGGCATTCAGTACTTC. This codes for CSVEFGIQYF. The variable domain in full, with the rest retrieved from reference TRBV29-1 and TRBJ2-4, is SAVISQKPSRDICQRGTSLTIQCQVDSQVTMMFWYRQQPGQSLTLIATANQGSEATYESGFVIDKFPISRPNLTFSTLTVSNMSPEDSSIYLCSVEFGIQYFGAGTRLSVL.